Listed below are T cell receptor beta chains from one sample, sequenced in a study of cytomegalovirus exposure and HLA in healthy donors. Clones were sequenced by immunoSEQ multiplex PCR, and TCRdb holds only the in-frame ones, with some missing. This sample yields 95,000 to 100,000 clones, of which 76% are seen a single time; more than 1.5% belongs to the top ten. Sequenced input: PBMCs. Receptors originate from a man between 35 and 55 years old in good health and CMV-seronegative. Both conserved end residues are part of each CDR3. Each record gives: CDR3 protein, CDR3 DNA, clone size, D gene, V gene, J gene. A D gene is named only where the DNA matches it firmly. A clone size is listed for some rows: how often the clone was seen (once, few, many), or a class if it is expanded.

CDR3 protein: CASSYSRGYEQYF; CDR3 DNA: TGTGCCAGCAGTTACTCTCGGGGGTACGAGCAGTACTTC; clone size: -; D gene: -; V gene: TRBV6-5; J gene: TRBJ2-7
CDR3 protein: CASSEIYWTEAFF; CDR3 DNA: TGTGCCAGCAGTGAAATTTACTGGACTGAAGCTTTCTTT; clone size: -; D gene: -; V gene: TRBV6-1; J gene: TRBJ1-1
CDR3 protein: CASSLRGRDRDELFF; CDR3 DNA: TGCGCCAGCAGCTTGAGGGGCCGGGACAGGGACGAACTGTTTTTT; clone size: -; D gene: TRBD1; V gene: TRBV5-1; J gene: TRBJ1-4
CDR3 protein: CASSPRPGTSGGLSYNEQFF; CDR3 DNA: TGTGCCAGCAGCCCTCGTCCCGGGACTAGCGGGGGGCTCTCCTACAATGAGCAGTTCTTC; clone size: -; D gene: TRBD2; V gene: TRBV9; J gene: TRBJ2-1
CDR3 protein: CASSPNDRVNGYTF; CDR3 DNA: TGTGCCAGCAGTCCCAACGACAGGGTAAATGGCTACACCTTC; clone size: few; D gene: TRBD1; V gene: TRBV28; J gene: TRBJ1-2
CDR3 protein: CASTPVSSTDTQYF; CDR3 DNA: TGTGCCAGCACCCCGGTGAGCAGCACAGATACGCAGTATTTT; clone size: -; D gene: -; V gene: TRBV7-2; J gene: TRBJ2-3
CDR3 protein: CASSGINEAFF; CDR3 DNA: TGTGCCAGTTCAGGGATAAATGAAGCTTTCTTT; clone size: -; D gene: -; V gene: TRBV19; J gene: TRBJ1-1
CDR3 protein: CASSYGRDRTNYGYTF; CDR3 DNA: TGTGCCAGCAGTTACGGCCGGGACAGGACTAACTATGGCTACACCTTC; clone size: -; D gene: TRBD1; V gene: TRBV6-5; J gene: TRBJ1-2
CDR3 protein: CASNRQGNTGELFF; CDR3 DNA: TGTGCCAGCAACCGACAGGGGAACACCGGGGAGCTGTTTTTT; clone size: once; D gene: TRBD1; V gene: TRBV6-5; J gene: TRBJ2-2
CDR3 protein: CASSPGGRENEKLFF; CDR3 DNA: TGTGCCAGCTCTCCCGGTGGGAGGGAGAATGAAAAACTGTTTTTT; clone size: -; D gene: -; V gene: TRBV18; J gene: TRBJ1-4
CDR3 protein: CASTRGGTIYGYTF; CDR3 DNA: TGTGCCAGTACCCGGGGGGGTACGATCTATGGCTACACCTTC; clone size: -; D gene: -; V gene: TRBV19; J gene: TRBJ1-2
CDR3 protein: CASNPGTSVQETQYF; CDR3 DNA: TGTGCCAGCAATCCCGGGACTAGCGTACAAGAGACCCAGTACTTC; clone size: -; D gene: TRBD2; V gene: TRBV27; J gene: TRBJ2-5
CDR3 protein: CASSSLAGDNEQFF; CDR3 DNA: TGTGCCAGCAGCTCACTAGCGGGCGACAATGAGCAGTTCTTC; clone size: -; D gene: TRBD2; V gene: TRBV7-9; J gene: TRBJ2-1
CDR3 protein: CASIESQGALAGDTQYF; CDR3 DNA: TGTGCCAGCATCGAGAGCCAGGGGGCTCTTGCTGGAGATACGCAGTATTTT; clone size: -; D gene: TRBD1; V gene: TRBV25-1; J gene: TRBJ2-3
CDR3 protein: CASSLVRYGYTF; CDR3 DNA: TGTGCCAGCAGCTTGGTTCGCTATGGCTACACCTTC; clone size: -; D gene: -; V gene: TRBV5-6; J gene: TRBJ1-2
CDR3 protein: CASLLGSSYNEQFF; CDR3 DNA: TGTGCCAGCCTCCTCGGGAGCTCCTACAATGAGCAGTTCTTC; clone size: few; D gene: -; V gene: TRBV7-2; J gene: TRBJ2-1
CDR3 protein: CSSSSDRGWETQYF; CDR3 DNA: TGTTCCAGCAGCTCGGACAGGGGCTGGGAGACCCAGTACTTC; clone size: -; D gene: TRBD1; V gene: TRBV7-9; J gene: TRBJ2-5
CDR3 protein: CASSMDRDNEQFF; CDR3 DNA: TGTGCCAGCTCAATGGACAGGGACAATGAGCAGTTCTTC; clone size: -; D gene: TRBD1; V gene: TRBV18; J gene: TRBJ2-1
CDR3 protein: CASSKSHRGYEQYF; CDR3 DNA: TGTGCCAGCAGCAAATCACACAGGGGATACGAGCAGTACTTC; clone size: -; D gene: -; V gene: TRBV21-1; J gene: TRBJ2-7
CDR3 protein: CASSRGNTEAFF; CDR3 DNA: TGTGCCAGCAGCAGGGGTAACACTGAAGCTTTCTTT; clone size: -; D gene: -; V gene: TRBV7-2; J gene: TRBJ1-1
CDR3 protein: CSDRGRGGYTF; CDR3 DNA: TGCAGCGACAGGGGGCGCGGTGGCTACACCTTC; clone size: -; D gene: TRBD1; V gene: TRBV29-1; J gene: TRBJ1-2
CDR3 protein: CASSWGGHEAFF; CDR3 DNA: TGTGCCAGCAGCTGGGGGGGGCACGAAGCTTTCTTT; clone size: few; D gene: -; V gene: TRBV5-4; J gene: TRBJ1-1
CDR3 protein: CASSLGGSWGIVDTEAFF; CDR3 DNA: TGTGCCAGCAGCTTAGGAGGTAGTTGGGGCATCGTGGACACTGAAGCTTTCTTT; clone size: -; D gene: -; V gene: TRBV7-8; J gene: TRBJ1-1
CDR3 protein: CASRGTGSSEQPQHF; CDR3 DNA: TGTGCCAGCAGAGGGACAGGGTCATCGGAACAGCCCCAGCATTTT; clone size: -; D gene: TRBD1; V gene: TRBV2; J gene: TRBJ1-5
CDR3 protein: CASRTGLAQPQHF; CDR3 DNA: TGTGCCAGTAGAACAGGGTTGGCTCAGCCCCAGCATTTT; clone size: -; D gene: -; V gene: TRBV19; J gene: TRBJ1-5
CDR3 protein: CASSMTGGFVSGELFF; CDR3 DNA: TGTGCCAGTAGTATGACAGGGGGGTTCGTCTCCGGGGAGCTGTTTTTT; clone size: once; D gene: TRBD1; V gene: TRBV19; J gene: TRBJ2-2
CDR3 protein: CASSNPKFNTEAFF; CDR3 DNA: TGTGCCAGTTCCAATCCAAAATTCAACACTGAAGCTTTCTTT; clone size: -; D gene: -; V gene: TRBV19; J gene: TRBJ1-1
CDR3 protein: CASSLGIAQARQQYF; CDR3 DNA: TGTGCCAGCAGCTTAGGGATAGCCCAAGCCCGTCAGCAGTACTTC; clone size: few; D gene: -; V gene: TRBV7-2; J gene: TRBJ2-5
CDR3 protein: CASRDNRNNQETQYF; CDR3 DNA: TGTGCCAGTAGGGATAACAGAAACAACCAAGAGACCCAGTACTTC; clone size: few; D gene: -; V gene: TRBV19; J gene: TRBJ2-5